One and the same sample provided the 6 T cell receptor beta chains below, sequenced in a study of blood T cells in healthy people across ages. A second PCR, run for about 6 to 11 cycles, used a sample-barcoded 5' primer plus a J-beta primer mix. TCRdb itself ran the 5' RACE reads through MiXCR, one entry per CDR3 protein. Of about 840,000 distinct CDR3 sequences in the sample, almost 30% were seen once. The sample also formed part of further work on T cells of mothers and their children.

Sequences were obtained from blood. The source of these receptors is a woman between 35 and 50 years old in good health.

The genes are TRBV5-1 and TRBJ2-3, with TRBD1 identical over 8 bases. Germline V gene sequence: CDR1 SGHRS, CDR2 YFSETQ. V lost 0 bases and J lost 2; bases outside the gene matches: 5. This CDR3 spans 16 amino acids. The chain's CDR3 is CASSLEGQGPTDTQYF. In DNA, the CDR3 is TGCGCCAGCAGCTTGGAAGGACAGGGCCCCACAGATACGCAGTATTTT. The full variable domain, with the rest looked up from reference TRBV5-1 and TRBJ2-3, is KAGVTQTPRYLIKTRGQQVTLSCSPISGHRSVSWYQQTPGQGLQFLFEYFSETQRNKGNFPGRFSGRQFSNSRSEMNVSTLELGDSALYLCASSLEGQGPTDTQYFGPGTRLTVL.

This clonotype was picked up a small number of times. The chain uses TRBV4-1 and TRBJ1-5; D uncertain. V was clipped by 0 bases and J by 0 bases, with 9 bases between them. This CDR3 contains 16 residues. CDR1 is MGHRA and CDR2 is YSYEKL in the germline V gene. The CDR3 DNA follows: TGCGCCAGCAGCCAAGAGGTACAGATTAGCAATCAGCCCCAGCATTTT. It specifies CASSQEVQISNQPQHF.

At least ten counts were recorded for this clonotype. This chain links TRBV20-1 with TRBJ2-5; 12 bases are shared with TRBD1. Germline CDR1 DFQATT, CDR2 SNEGSKA (reference sequence). V shed 3 bases, J shed 5 bases, and the junction held 10 bases outside the gene matches. The CDR3 extends over 16 amino acids. The CDR3 spells CSASNRDRGHWETQYF. Here the CDR3 DNA reads TGCAGTGCTAGTAATCGGGACAGGGGGCACTGGGAGACCCAGTACTTC.

The V and J genes are TRBV7-3 and TRBJ2-3; the D is unclear. This CDR3 spans 13 amino acids. The V end lost 2 bases, the J end lost 5 bases, and 8 bases lay between the germline ends. CDR1 SGHTA and CDR2 FQGTGA come from the germline V gene. The DNA of the CDR3 is TGTGCCAGCAGCTTAGGGGTAATAGATACGCAGTATTTT. Its translation is CASSLGVIDTQYF.

The chain has TRBV20-1 and TRBJ1-5; D is ambiguous. Germline V CDR1 and CDR2: DFQATT, SNEGSKA (reference sequence). The CDR3 loop spans 13 amino acids. Trimming cost V 6 bases and J 0 bases, with 9 bases left between them. DNA of the CDR3: TGCAGTGCCGGAGTCAATAGCAATCAGCCCCAGCATTTT. Translation: CSAGVNSNQPQHF.

The chain is built from TRBV4-3 and TRBJ1-4; 7 bases are shared with TRBD1. Germline trimming cut 0 bases from V and 4 bases from J; bases unmatched to any gene: 23. Germline-derived CDR1 and CDR2 are LGHNA and YSLEER. The CDR3 spans 22 residues. This chain's CDR3 is CASSQEVLSRYTSTGNNEKLFF. For the CDR3, the DNA is TGCGCCAGCAGCCAAGAAGTCCTAAGTCGCTATACCTCGACAGGGAATAATGAAAAACTGTTTTTT.